These T cell receptor beta chains were read from a single sample in a study of CD8 T cells in Susac syndrome. TCRdb reanalysed the immunoSEQ multiplex PCR reads using MiXCR and keeps one entry per CDR3 protein. The table records some 190,000 distinct CDR3 sequences, approximately 94% of them present only once. Sequencing was performed on CD4+ T cells from PBMCs. The origin of the receptors is a human donor with Susac syndrome. The CDR3 runs from the conserved cysteine through the conserved F or W. D genes are given only for firm matches. Some rows mark clone size as missing; the rest say once, few, many or name a class of expanded clone.

length	D	V	J	size	CDR3	DNA
15	.	TRBV3-1	TRBJ2-1	.	CASSQGTVPGNEQFF	TGTGCCAGCAGCCAAGGGACGGTGCCGGGGAATGAGCAGTTCTTC
13	TRBD1	TRBV29-1	TRBJ2-5	once	CSVAEGAPETQYF	TGCAGCGTCGCTGAGGGGGCACCAGAGACCCAGTACTTC
14	.	TRBV5-1	TRBJ1-1	.	CASSLIQGDTEAFF	TGCGCCAGCAGCTTGATACAGGGCGACACTGAAGCTTTCTTT
13	.	TRBV25-1	TRBJ2-7	.	CASRTETDYEQYF	TGTGCCAGCAGGACAGAGACTGACTACGAGCAGTACTTC
14	.	TRBV4-3	TRBJ2-3	once	CASSQEGGADTQYF	TGCGCCAGCAGCCAAGAGGGGGGAGCAGATACGCAGTATTTT
19	TRBD2	TRBV4-2	TRBJ2-5	.	CASSQDNSGAGGGWKTQYF	TGTGCCAGCAGCCAAGATAATAGTGGAGCGGGGGGCGGGTGGAAGACCCAGTACTTC
17	.	TRBV5-4	TRBJ2-2	.	CASSSMPPGQNTGELFF	TGTGCCAGCAGCTCGATGCCCCCGGGCCAGAACACCGGGGAGCTGTTTTTT
13	.	TRBV7-9	TRBJ1-2	.	CASSFGSHYGYTF	TGTGCCAGCAGCTTCGGGTCGCACTATGGCTACACCTTC
13	.	TRBV21-1	TRBJ2-7	once	CATDWVENYEQYF	TGTGCCACCGACTGGGTCGAAAACTACGAGCAGTACTTC
15	.	TRBV5-1	TRBJ2-5	.	CASSGGTGGGETQYF	TGCGCCAGCAGCGGCGGGACCGGAGGCGGAGAGACCCAGTACTTC
14	TRBD1	TRBV30	TRBJ2-4	.	CAWGTGVTSNIQYF	TGTGCCTGGGGGACAGGGGTGACTAGTAACATTCAGTACTTC
15	.	TRBV25-1	TRBJ1-1	.	CASSEYGGENTEAFF	TGTGCCAGCAGTGAATATGGTGGGGAGAACACTGAAGCTTTCTTT
15	.	TRBV4-3	TRBJ1-1	.	CASSQERGYGSEAFF	TGCGCCAGCAGCCAAGAGAGGGGATATGGGTCTGAAGCTTTCTTT
17	TRBD2	TRBV25-1	TRBJ2-7	once	CASSTIPPSGGSYEQYF	TGTGCCAGCAGTACCATCCCCCCAAGCGGGGGCTCCTACGAGCAGTACTTC
13	TRBD1	TRBV6-6	TRBJ1-1	.	CASTTGQDTEAFF	TGTGCCAGCACCACGGGACAGGACACTGAAGCTTTCTTT
11	.	TRBV7-2	TRBJ2-7	.	CASSLVSEQYF	TGTGCCAGCAGCTTAGTTAGCGAGCAGTACTTC
14	TRBD1	TRBV7-3	TRBJ2-2	.	CASRRTGDTGELFF	TGTGCCAGCAGACGGACAGGGGACACCGGGGAGCTGTTTTTT
12	.	TRBV18	TRBJ2-5	.	CASSQIQETQYF	TGTGCCAGCTCACAAATCCAAGAGACCCAGTACTTC
15	TRBD2	TRBV20-1	TRBJ2-7	.	CSARDAQRGDYEQYF	TGCAGTGCTAGAGATGCCCAGCGGGGGGACTACGAGCAGTACTTC
14	.	TRBV9	TRBJ2-7	once	CASSVVADSYEQYF	TGTGCCAGCAGCGTAGTCGCAGATTCCTACGAGCAGTACTTC
12	.	TRBV6-5	TRBJ2-1	.	CASTGTYNEQFF	TGTGCCAGCACAGGGACTTACAATGAGCAGTTCTTC
13	TRBD2	TRBV10-1	TRBJ2-1	.	CASNPVAGGPEFF	TGCGCCAGCAACCCCGTAGCGGGGGGGCCGGAGTTCTTC
16	.	TRBV6-5	TRBJ2-7	.	CASSYGAAGTSHEQYF	TGTGCCAGCAGCTACGGGGCGGCAGGGACATCCCACGAGCAGTACTTC
13	.	TRBV7-2	TRBJ2-5	.	CASSLVREETQYF	TGTGCCAGCAGCTTAGTCAGGGAAGAGACCCAGTACTTC
16	.	TRBV15	TRBJ1-3	.	CATSRDGLASGNTIYF	TGTGCCACCAGCAGAGACGGACTGGCTTCTGGAAACACCATATATTTT
14	TRBD1	TRBV2	TRBJ1-3	.	CASSPRTGRNTIYF	TGTGCCAGCAGCCCGAGGACAGGGAGAAACACCATATATTTT